The 6 T cell receptor beta chains below all came from one sample that was sequenced in a study of blood T cell repertoires in COVID-19. Data came from immunoSEQ multiplex PCR; TCRdb stores just in-frame clones and leaves some out. In the table there are about 220,000 clones, more than 75% of which are singletons. The sample taken for sequencing was peripheral blood. The receptors derive from a middle-aged man with active or convalescent COVID-19.

This clone was seen a few times. Other DNA sequences in this specimen translate into the identical CDR3. This chain uses TRBV15 with TRBJ1-5; the D gene is possibly TRBD1 (5 bases). Trimming took off 1 base at V and 1 base at J, with 8 bases between the two ends. The CDR3 is 15 residues long. CDR1 is LNHNV and CDR2 is YYDKDF in the germline V gene (reference sequence). In DNA, the CDR3 is TGTGCCACCAGCAGAGGTGGGGGGAGCAATCAGCCCCAGCATTTT. Its protein product is CATSRGGGSNQPQHF.

The J gene is TRBJ2-6, the V gene TRBV10-3, with unresolved D. CDR3 length: 18 amino acids. The germline V gene encodes CDR1 ENHRY and CDR2 SYGVKD. V lost 4 bases to trimming and J lost 2 bases, with 18 bases between them. CDR3 nucleotide sequence: TGTGCCATCAGTGTACCCCCAGGCTCCAGGACTGGGGCCAACGTCCTGACTTTC. Translating gives CAISVPPGSRTGANVLTF.

In its sample, this clone was seen once. V usage is TRBV7-8 and J usage is TRBJ1-3, with no clear D. Germline V gene data show CDR1 as SGHVS and CDR2 as FQNEAQ. The CDR3 has 15 amino acids. The ends were cut back, 3 bases at V and 1 base at J, with 10 bases in the middle. This CDR3 is CASSFRAGSGNTIYF. The CDR3 bases are TGTGCCAGCAGCTTCCGGGCGGGATCTGGAAACACCATATATTTT.

This chain joins TRBV11-2 and TRBJ1-2, with D possibly being TRBD1 (5 bases). Trimming removed 2 bases at V and 9 bases at J, with 10 bases between. Germline values: CDR1 SGHAT, CDR2 FQNNGV. The CDR3 has 12 residues. CDR3 residues: CASSLSGSSYTF. CDR3 DNA: TGTGCCAGCAGCTTATCAGGGTCCAGCTACACCTTC.

The chain carries TRBV5-6 and TRBJ1-6; D may be TRBD1 (6 bases). Germline CDR1 SGHDT, CDR2 YYEEEE. Trimming pared 4 bases from V and 7 bases from J, leaving 21 bases between. This CDR3 has 17 residues. The CDR3 spells CASSPRQDRGPNSPLHF. The CDR3 nucleotides read TGTGCCAGCAGCCCCCGCCAGGACAGAGGACCGAATTCACCCCTCCACTTT.

This clone was detected many times. This chain uses TRBV9 with TRBJ1-6; 7 nucleotides match TRBD1. CDR1 SGDLS and CDR2 YYNGEE come from the germline V gene. This CDR3 has 16 amino acids. The junction had 7 bases not matched to a gene; V was cut back by 3 bases and J by 4 bases. Here the CDR3 DNA reads TGTGCCAGCAGCGCTGCGGGACAGCAATATAATTCACCCCTCCACTTT. This translates into CASSAAGQQYNSPLHF.